The entry below describes one T cell receptor (beta chain). The data were obtained in a study of blood T cell repertoires in COVID-19. Germline CDR1 and CDR2: SGHTA and FQGTGA. The length of the CDR3 is 16 residues. Trimming removed 3 bases from V and 7 bases from J; junction bases left unmatched: 6. Authors' analysis steps: Nucleated cell number was recorded as an estimate derived from reference gene primer amplification. Libraries were prepared by immunoSEQ multiplex PCR; TCRdb keeps only in-frame clonotypes and omits some of them. V and J calls and clone size are as listed in that table; D and trimming were resolved from the DNA. This table holds hundreds of thousands of clones, around 85% found once. Enrollment of patients from Seattle took place during active infection, with longitudinal follow-up.

The J gene is TRBJ2-2, the V gene TRBV7-3; 12 bases map to TRBD2. The sequence was collected from a man between 45 and 60 years old with COVID-19, enrolled during active disease. Input material: peripheral blood. CDR3 loop: CASSFSTSGGRGELFF. The CDR3 DNA is TGTGCCAGCAGCTTTTCAACTAGCGGGGGGCGCGGGGAGCTGTTTTTT.